This paragraph covers one TCR beta chain sequence. What it binds is unknown. The PCR used 60 Vbeta and 13 Jbeta primers. Repertoires were generated with immunoSEQ multiplex PCR, while TCRdb's copy carries only in-frame clones and drops some. Among around 130,000 clones listed, 81% were seen once. This sample was taken from a study of cytomegalovirus exposure and HLA in healthy donors. Study findings and constraints: Immune exposure information available was restricted to CMV serostatus. Most TCRs appeared rarely, but some public TCRs recurred in many donors. Rates of TCR association differed by HLA locus in a later analysis, with DRB1 highest and HLA-C lowest. Reportedly, cytomegalovirus status was diagnosed with high sensitivity and specificity.

V trimming: 3 bases; J trimming: 4 bases; junction bases outside the gene matches: 3. Per germline, CDR1 SGDLS and CDR2 YYNGEE. The length of the CDR3 is 15 residues. This sequence originates from a man aged 18 to 29 in good health and CMV-seronegative. The genes are TRBV9 and TRBJ1-5, with TRBD1 identical over 11 bases. The sequencing input was PBMCs. CDR3 protein: CASSDGTGGNQPQHF. The CDR3 region has the DNA TGTGCCAGCAGCGACGGGACAGGGGGAAATCAGCCCCAGCATTTT.